The T cell receptor beta chain under discussion was sequenced for a study of CD8 T cells in Susac syndrome. Whole-study findings and limits: It was acknowledged in the study that the number of individuals who were included in its TCR sequencing and HLA analysis was relatively small.

With random hexamers, reverse transcription was performed on about 0.5 to 1 ug of RNA. An immunoSEQ multiplex PCR amplified TCR beta CDR3 over 54 Vbeta and 13 Jbeta. TCRdb re-called the immunoSEQ multiplex PCR reads through MiXCR, storing one row per CDR3 protein. The table lists some 190,000 distinct CDR3 sequences, approximately 96% of them singletons. Note on this clonotype: Its matching antigen is unknown.

There are 14 residues in the CDR3. Per germline, CDR1 SQVTM and CDR2 ANQGSEA. Trimming left V 6 bases short and J 2 bases short, with 16 bases between. The study used treatment-naive patients who had stable or active relapsing-remitting disease as multiple sclerosis controls. In contrast to the negatively isolated CD8+ and CD4+ T cells, TEMRA cells were FACS-enriched. The TCR sequence derives from a human donor with multiple sclerosis. The J gene is TRBJ2-5, the V gene TRBV29-1; possible D gene TRBD2, 5 bases. The sequencing input was CD4+ T cells from PBMCs. CDR3 amino acids: CSVSPGSRQETQYF. The CDR3 nucleotides read TGCAGCGTCTCTCCGGGGTCTCGACAAGAGACCCAGTACTTC. Based on the CDR3 plus reference TRBV29-1 and TRBJ2-5, the full variable domain is SAVISQKPSRDICQRGTSLTIQCQVDSQVTMMFWYRQQPGQSLTLIATANQGSEATYESGFVIDKFPISRPNLTFSTLTVSNMSPEDSSIYLCSVSPGSRQETQYFGPGTRLLVL.